Presented here are 24 T cell receptor beta chains from one specimen sequenced in a study of CD8+ T cells in alopecia areata. Treatment: oral pan-JAK inhibitor, 5-10 mg twice daily. RNA was isolated and reverse transcribed to cDNA, the sequencing template. The data were produced by immunoSEQ multiplex PCR, yet TCRdb's version contains in-frame clones alone and is incomplete. The sample lists some 95,000 clones; 44% were seen once. Sequencing was performed on CD8+ T cells sorted from blood, taken at week 24, from a patient treated with tofacitinib. These receptor sequences come from a human donor with alopecia areata.

The V gene is TRBV27, the J gene TRBJ1-1, with a weak D call TRBD1 (6 bases). Between the trimmed V and J ends, which lost 5 bases and 4 bases, there was a span of 17 bases. The germline gives CDR1 MNHEY, CDR2 SMNVEV (reference sequence). The CDR3 is 15 residues long. The DNA for the CDR3 is TGTGCCAGCAGTCCGTCGTCAGGGGTGTTCACTGAAGCTTTCTTT. It yields the protein CASSPSSGVFTEAFF.

The gene calls are TRBV7-6 and TRBJ1-2, with TRBD1 matching over 7 bases. The J segment lost 4 bases and the V segment lost 2 bases, leaving 4 bases of the junction unmatched. Germline V CDR1 and CDR2: SGHVS, FNYEAQ. This CDR3 comprises 14 residues. The CDR3 nucleotides are TGTGCCAGCAGCTTAAGGGGGCAGGGCTATGGCTACACCTTC. Translated: CASSLRGQGYGYTF.

The V gene is TRBV6-1, the J gene TRBJ1-1; tentatively, D is TRBD1 (5 bases). The germline V gene has CDR1 MNHNS and CDR2 SASEGT. CDR3 length: 13 residues. Trimming cost V 3 bases and J 4 bases, with 9 bases left between them. For the CDR3, the DNA is TGTGCCAGCAGTGATCAGGGAAGCACTGAAGCTTTCTTT. Translation gives CASSDQGSTEAFF.

The chain joins TRBV29-1 to TRBJ2-7; D is undetermined. The CDR3 extends over 11 amino acids. Germline V CDR1 and CDR2: SQVTM, ANQGSEA. V was clipped by 5 bases and J by 5 bases, with 10 bases between them. CDR3 nucleotide sequence: TGCAGCGTTCATCTTCGAAACGAGCAGTACTTC. Amino acids: CSVHLRNEQYF.

The chain has TRBV10-2 and TRBJ2-7; 7 nucleotides line up with TRBD2. Germline CDR1 is WSHSY and CDR2 is SAAADI. CDR3 length equals 15 residues. V gave up 6 bases and J gave up 5 bases; unmatched junction bases: 13. The CDR3 protein is CASRERAGESHEQYF. The CDR3 nucleotides read TGCGCCAGCAGAGAGCGGGCGGGAGAGTCCCACGAGCAGTACTTC.

This clone was observed a single time. CDR3 DNA sequence: TGTGCCAGCACCCCCTGGGAGGATCGCGATGAGCAGTTCTTC. Encoded protein: CASTPWEDRDEQFF. The rearrangement joins TRBV27 to TRBJ2-1, with TRBD2 as a possible D gene (6 bases). The germline V gene encodes CDR1 MNHEY and CDR2 SMNVEV (reference sequence). The CDR3 has 14 amino acids. The V end was cut by 7 bases, the J end by 8 bases, with 18 bases between.

The chain recombines TRBV4-2 with TRBJ2-5; D is undetermined. The V gene lost 4 bases and the J gene lost 5 bases, with 26 bases spanning the gap. This CDR3 is built from 18 residues. Germline V gives CDR1 LGHNA, CDR2 YNFKEQ. CDR3 DNA: TGTGCCAGCAGCCCAACTGGACGAGGCGGCCCCGGTGGGGAGACCCAGTACTTC. Translation: CASSPTGRGGPGGETQYF.

This clone showed up just a few times. The V gene is TRBV29-1, the J gene TRBJ2-3; no clear D. The CDR3 totals 16 residues. Trimming removed 0 bases at V and 1 base at J, with 14 bases between. The V gene's germline CDR1 is SQVTM and CDR2 ANQGSEA. For the CDR3, the DNA is TGCAGCGTTGAAGATCCCGTCACCCCGGGCACAGATACGCAGTATTTT. It is translated as CSVEDPVTPGTDTQYF.

The rearrangement links TRBV7-2 to TRBJ2-3; perhaps TRBD1 as D (6 bases). Trimming removed 4 bases at V and 2 bases at J, with 19 bases between. CDR3 length equals 17 residues. Germline values: CDR1 SGHTA, CDR2 FQGNSA. The CDR3 nucleotides read TGTGCCAGCAGCTGGCGGCCGGGACACTCTCTCACAGATACGCAGTATTTT. Translated, it gives CASSWRPGHSLTDTQYF. The entire variable domain, with the rest obtained from reference TRBV7-2 and TRBJ2-3, is as follows: GAGVSQSPSNKVTEKGKDVELRCDPISGHTALYWYRQSLGQGLEFLIYFQGNSAPDKSGLPSDRFSAERTGGSVSTLTIQRTQQEDSAVYLCASSWRPGHSLTDTQYFGPGTRLTVL.

The V call is TRBV4-1, the J call TRBJ2-4; D is undetermined. Trimming pared 0 bases from V and 5 bases from J, leaving 5 bases between. CDR1 and CDR2 (germline): MGHRA, YSYEKL. CDR3 length equals 13 residues. DNA for the CDR3: TGCGCCAGCAGCCAAGATAGAGAAAACATTCAGTACTTC. Its translation: CASSQDRENIQYF.

CDR3 in amino acids: CSVEGRDTEAFF. DNA for the CDR3: TGCAGCGTTGAAGGGAGAGATACTGAAGCTTTCTTT. The chain joins TRBV29-1 to TRBJ1-1; D is unresolved. Germline-derived CDR1 and CDR2 are SQVTM and ANQGSEA. The CDR3 totals 12 residues. V was trimmed by 1 base and J by 5 bases, leaving 8 bases between them.

V usage is TRBV29-1 and J usage is TRBJ1-1, with TRBD1 as a possible D gene (6 bases). This CDR3 contains 12 residues. The germline V gene encodes CDR1 SQVTM and CDR2 ANQGSEA. V was clipped by 7 bases and J by 2 bases, with 11 bases between them. The CDR3 nucleotides read TGCAGCGCGGGACATACTAACACTGAAGCTTTCTTT. This sequence encodes CSAGHTNTEAFF.

The chain links TRBV11-1 to TRBJ2-1, with 14 bases aligning to TRBD2. V was clipped by 4 bases and J by 8 bases; unmatched bases: 13. CDR3 length: 18 amino acids. Germline CDR1 SGHAT, CDR2 FQDESV (reference sequence). The CDR3 reads CASSYPRTSGRLEDEQFF. CDR3 DNA: TGTGCCAGCAGCTACCCCCGGACTAGCGGGAGGCTCGAGGATGAGCAGTTCTTC. Full variable domain (rest looked up from reference TRBV11-1 and TRBJ2-1): EAEVAQSPRYKITEKSQAVAFWCDPISGHATLYWYRQILGQGPELLVQFQDESVVDDSQLPKDRFSAERLKGVDSTLKIQPAELGDSAMYLCASSYPRTSGRLEDEQFFGPGTRLTVL.

The chain combines TRBV5-1 with TRBJ2-1; D possibly corresponds to TRBD2 (6 bases). The CDR3 extends over 14 amino acids. V gave up 3 bases and J gave up 5 bases, with 12 bases separating them. Germline CDR1 is SGHRS and CDR2 is YFSETQ. The CDR3 loop is CASSYGTYDNEQFF. CDR3 DNA: TGCGCCAGCAGCTACGGGACTTACGACAATGAGCAGTTCTTC.

This rearrangement joins TRBV4-1 to TRBJ1-1; the match to TRBD1 covers 8 bases. V shed 5 bases, J shed 7 bases, and the junction held 9 bases outside the gene matches. There are 14 residues in the CDR3. Germline V gives CDR1 MGHRA, CDR2 YSYEKL. DNA for the CDR3: TGCGCCAGCAGCTTAGAGGACAGGGTGAATGAAGCTTTCTTT. This encodes CASSLEDRVNEAFF.

V usage is TRBV30 and J usage is TRBJ2-2, with 11 bases lining up with TRBD1. Germline V gene data show CDR1 as GTSNPN and CDR2 as SVGIG (reference sequence). Trimming removed 7 bases from V and 7 bases from J; junction bases left unmatched: 11. CDR3 length: 15 residues. The CDR3 region has the DNA TGTGCCTCCCCGGGACAGGGGGATTTGATCGGGGAGCTGTTTTTT. Protein product: CASPGQGDLIGELFF.

The rearrangement joins TRBV9 to TRBJ2-7; 7 bases align to TRBD2. CDR3 size: 15 residues. V lost 3 bases to trimming and J lost 1 base; unmatched junction nucleotides: 7. Germline V gives CDR1 SGDLS, CDR2 YYNGEE. The CDR3 bases are TGTGCCAGCAGCGCGTTAGCGGGCCCGTCCTACGAGCAGTACTTC. Protein product: CASSALAGPSYEQYF.

The chain employs TRBV9 and TRBJ2-5, with unresolved D. This CDR3 is built from 15 residues. CDR1 and CDR2 (germline): SGDLS, YYNGEE. V lost 0 bases, J lost 5 bases, and 14 bases lay in between. CDR3 sequence reads: CASSVGQFNMETQYF. The CDR3 bases are TGTGCCAGCAGCGTAGGTCAATTTAACATGGAGACCCAGTACTTC.

The rearrangement uses TRBV6-4 and TRBJ2-7; D is unclear. The ends were cut back, 4 bases at V and 1 base at J, with 8 bases in the middle. This CDR3 has 13 residues. Per the germline V gene, CDR1 is MRHNA and CDR2 is SNTAGT. The CDR3 is CASSVSASYEQYF. In DNA form, the CDR3 reads TGTGCCAGCAGTGTTTCGGCTTCCTACGAGCAGTACTTC.

Of note for this clone: The sample carries other DNA sequences with the same CDR3. This chain links TRBV4-1 with TRBJ2-7; the D is unclear. V lost 1 base and J lost 0, with 7 bases in between. CDR3 length equals 14 residues. Germline CDR1 and CDR2: MGHRA and YSYEKL. CDR3: CASSQVGSSYEQYF. As DNA, the CDR3 is TGCGCCAGCAGCCAAGTAGGAAGCTCCTACGAGCAGTACTTC.

This clone has just a few counts. The V gene is TRBV7-9, the J gene TRBJ1-1, with D uncertain. The CDR3 runs 16 residues. In germline, CDR1 is SEHNR, CDR2 FQNEAQ (reference sequence). Trimming stripped 4 bases from V and 3 bases from J, with 18 bases between. The CDR3 sequence: CASSSTPGGSYTEAFF. In nucleotides, the CDR3 is TGTGCCAGCAGCTCCACGCCCGGAGGGAGTTACACTGAAGCTTTCTTT.

The chain couples TRBV7-2 to TRBJ2-7; 9 nucleotides line up with TRBD2. Unmatched junction bases numbered 8, after V lost 2 bases and J lost 6 bases. Germline CDR1 is SGHTA and CDR2 is FQGNSA. The CDR3 runs 15 residues. CDR3 protein: CASSLWGGRAVEQYF. As DNA, the CDR3 is TGTGCCAGCAGCTTATGGGGCGGGAGGGCCGTCGAGCAGTACTTC.

This rearrangement joins TRBV15 to TRBJ2-5; 7 positions match TRBD1. The V gene's germline CDR1 is LNHNV and CDR2 YYDKDF (reference sequence). The CDR3 covers 16 residues. Trimming took 5 bases from V and 7 from J; bases not matched to a gene: 16. CDR3 sequence reads: CATSSTGQADAGTQYF. The CDR3 nucleotides are TGTGCCACCAGCTCGACCGGACAGGCGGACGCGGGGACCCAGTACTTC.

The chain links TRBV6-1 to TRBJ1-2, with unresolved D. CDR3 length: 14 amino acids. Germline-derived CDR1 and CDR2 are MNHNS and SASEGT. The V end was cut by 11 bases, the J end by 4 bases, with 20 bases between. The CDR3 region has the DNA TGTGCCTCCCAAGGCGCAGGATTCATCTATGGCTACACCTTC. Translated: CASQGAGFIYGYTF.